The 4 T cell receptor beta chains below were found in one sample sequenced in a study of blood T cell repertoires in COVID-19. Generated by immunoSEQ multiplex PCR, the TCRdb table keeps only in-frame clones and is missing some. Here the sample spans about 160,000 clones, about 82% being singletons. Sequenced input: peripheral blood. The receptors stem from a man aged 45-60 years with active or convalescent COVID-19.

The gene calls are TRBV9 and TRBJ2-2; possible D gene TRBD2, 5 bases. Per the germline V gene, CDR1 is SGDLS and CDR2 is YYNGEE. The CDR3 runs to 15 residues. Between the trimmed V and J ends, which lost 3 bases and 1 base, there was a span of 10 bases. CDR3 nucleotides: TGTGCCAGCAGCGCCCTAGCAGTGAACACCGGGGAGCTGTTTTTT. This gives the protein CASSALAVNTGELFF.

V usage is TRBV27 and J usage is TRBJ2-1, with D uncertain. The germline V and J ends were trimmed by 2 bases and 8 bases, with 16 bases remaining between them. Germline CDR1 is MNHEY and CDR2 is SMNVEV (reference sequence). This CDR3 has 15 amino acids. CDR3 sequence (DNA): TGTGCCAGCAGTTTAACTCTAGTGTCTTCCCATGAGCAGTTCTTC. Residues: CASSLTLVSSHEQFF.

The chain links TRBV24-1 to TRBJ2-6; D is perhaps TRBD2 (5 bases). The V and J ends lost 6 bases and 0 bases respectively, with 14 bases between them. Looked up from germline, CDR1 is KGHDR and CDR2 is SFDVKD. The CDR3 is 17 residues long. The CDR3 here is CATSRASPNSGANVLTF. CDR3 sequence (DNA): TGTGCCACCAGTCGTGCTAGCCCTAACTCTGGGGCCAACGTCCTGACTTTC.

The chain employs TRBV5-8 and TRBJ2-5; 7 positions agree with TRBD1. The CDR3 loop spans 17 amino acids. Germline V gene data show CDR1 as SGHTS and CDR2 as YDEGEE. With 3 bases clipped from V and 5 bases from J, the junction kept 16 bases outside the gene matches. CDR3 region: CASSSHFRRGLGETQYF. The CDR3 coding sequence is TGTGCCAGCAGCTCTCATTTCCGCAGGGGGTTAGGGGAGACCCAGTACTTC. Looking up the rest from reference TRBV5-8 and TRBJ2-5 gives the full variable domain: EAGVTQSPTHLIKTRGQQATLRCSPISGHTSVYWYQQALGLGLQFLLWYDEGEERNRGNFPPRFSGRQFPNYSSELNVNALELEDSALYLCASSSHFRRGLGETQYFGPGTRLLVL.